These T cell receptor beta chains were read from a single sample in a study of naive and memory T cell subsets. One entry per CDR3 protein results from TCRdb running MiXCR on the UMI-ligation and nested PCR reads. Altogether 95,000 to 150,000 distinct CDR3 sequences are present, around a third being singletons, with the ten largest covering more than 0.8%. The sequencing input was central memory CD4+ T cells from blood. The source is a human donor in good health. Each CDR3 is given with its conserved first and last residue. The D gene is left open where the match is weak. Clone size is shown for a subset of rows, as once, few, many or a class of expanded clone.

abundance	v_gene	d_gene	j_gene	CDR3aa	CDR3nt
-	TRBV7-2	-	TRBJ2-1	CASSLSPGTAGEQFF	TGTGCCAGCAGCTTATCCCCGGGAACAGCGGGTGAGCAGTTCTTC
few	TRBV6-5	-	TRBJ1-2	CASSGISGYTF	TGTGCCAGCAGCGGAATTTCTGGCTACACCTTC
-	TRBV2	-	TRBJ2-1	CASRADSPSYNEQFF	TGTGCCAGCAGAGCGGACAGCCCTTCCTACAATGAGCAGTTCTTC
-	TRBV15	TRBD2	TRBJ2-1	CATSRVKRAGDYSYNEQFF	TGTGCCACCAGCAGAGTGAAGCGGGCGGGAGACTACTCCTACAATGAGCAGTTCTTC
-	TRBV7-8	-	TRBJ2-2	CASSSPLGVTRTGELFF	TGTGCCAGCAGCTCCCCCCTCGGGGTAACACGCACCGGGGAGCTGTTTTTT
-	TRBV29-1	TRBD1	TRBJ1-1	CSVGGQVGTEAFF	TGCAGCGTTGGGGGACAGGTCGGCACTGAAGCTTTCTTT
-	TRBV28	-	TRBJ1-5	CASSFGGQRNQPQHF	TGTGCCAGCAGTTTTGGAGGACAGAGGAATCAGCCCCAGCATTTT
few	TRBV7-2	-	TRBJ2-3	CASSRTRNPDTQYF	TGTGCCAGCAGTCGAACGAGGAACCCAGATACGCAGTATTTT
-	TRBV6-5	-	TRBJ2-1	CASSHRLTNSYNEQFF	TGTGCCAGCAGTCACAGACTTACCAACTCCTACAATGAGCAGTTCTTC
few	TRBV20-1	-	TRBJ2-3	CSADLTDTQYF	TGCAGTGCCGACCTCACAGATACGCAGTATTTT
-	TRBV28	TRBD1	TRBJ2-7	CASSVGQGHLAWYF	TGTGCCAGCAGCGTCGGACAGGGGCACTTGGCTTGGTACTTC
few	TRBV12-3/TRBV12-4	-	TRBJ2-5	CASSPMVKETQYF	TGTGCCAGCAGCCCCATGGTTAAAGAGACCCAGTACTTC
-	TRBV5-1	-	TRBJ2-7	CASSPDRGPGLAGANEQYF	TGCGCCAGCAGCCCGGACAGGGGGCCAGGGCTAGCGGGAGCCAACGAGCAGTACTTC
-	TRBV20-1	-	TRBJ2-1	CSARDLVLSYNEQFF	TGCAGTGCTAGAGATCTTGTCCTCTCCTACAATGAGCAGTTCTTC
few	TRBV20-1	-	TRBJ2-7	CSASTGRYYEQYF	TGCAGTGCTAGTACAGGGAGGTACTACGAGCAGTACTTC
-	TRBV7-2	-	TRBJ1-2	CASSQGGTNYGYTF	TGTGCCAGCAGCCAGGGCGGCACTAACTATGGCTACACCTTC
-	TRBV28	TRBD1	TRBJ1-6	CASSLSRGTGNNSPLHF	TGTGCCAGCAGTTTAAGTCGTGGGACAGGGAATAATTCACCCCTCCACTTT
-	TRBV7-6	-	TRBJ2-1	CASSSQYSGSRNEQFF	TGTGCCAGCAGCTCCCAGTATAGTGGGAGCAGGAATGAGCAGTTCTTC
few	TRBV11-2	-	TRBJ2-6	CASQQGWSGANVLTF	TGTGCCAGCCAGCAGGGGTGGTCTGGGGCCAACGTCCTGACTTTC
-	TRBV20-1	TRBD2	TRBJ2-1	CSARSLAGGPYEQFF	TGCAGTGCTAGGTCACTAGCGGGAGGGCCGTATGAGCAGTTCTTC
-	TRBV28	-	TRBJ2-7	CAGSGTDSYEQYF	TGTGCCGGATCCGGGACGGACTCCTACGAGCAGTACTTC
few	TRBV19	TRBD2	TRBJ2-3	CASSDPGGTQYF	TGTGCCAGTAGTGACCCGGGAGGTACGCAGTATTTT
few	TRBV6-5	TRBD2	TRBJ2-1	CASSSNSGRSYNEQFF	TGTGCCAGCAGTTCAAATAGCGGGAGGTCCTACAATGAGCAGTTCTTC